These 10 T cell receptor beta chains were sequenced from one sample in a study of blood T cell repertoires in COVID-19. Assay used: immunoSEQ multiplex PCR; TCRdb lists only in-frame clones, some missing. Among 55,000 to 65,000 clones listed, about 90% were seen once. Sequenced material: peripheral blood. The receptors stem from a man in his sixties with acute or convalescent COVID-19.

The chain is built from TRBV10-3 and TRBJ1-2; TRBD1 is a possible D gene (5 bases). Germline V lookup: CDR1 ENHRY, CDR2 SYGVKD. This CDR3 contains 14 residues. V was pared by 2 bases and J by 4 bases, with 11 bases between. In DNA, the CDR3 is TGTGCCATCAGTGAGACAGGCCAAGTCTATGGCTACACCTTC. Encoded protein: CAISETGQVYGYTF.

This chain uses TRBV5-1 with TRBJ1-1; D is perhaps TRBD1 (6 bases). V lost 0 bases, J lost 3 bases, and 12 bases lay in between. The CDR3 has 15 amino acids. The V gene's germline CDR1 is SGHRS and CDR2 YFSETQ. The CDR3: CASSLGNRVHTEAFF. The CDR3 nucleotides read TGCGCCAGCAGCTTGGGCAACAGGGTGCACACTGAAGCTTTCTTT.

This clone is labeled hyperexpanded. Additional DNA sequences in this sample encode the identical CDR3. The chain recombines TRBV6-4 with TRBJ2-1, with TRBD2 matching 7 bases. The CDR3 runs to 15 residues. CDR1 and CDR2 (germline): MRHNA, SNTAGT. With V trimmed by 4 bases and J by 8 bases, 11 bases remained unmatched. This chain's CDR3 is CASSVGSGRQDEQFF. DNA for the CDR3: TGTGCCAGCAGTGTGGGTAGCGGGCGTCAGGATGAGCAGTTCTTC.

The chain has TRBV5-1 and TRBJ2-3; unclear D gene. The CDR3 spans 15 residues. V lost 0 bases to trimming and J lost 0 bases, with 8 bases between them. Germline CDR1 is SGHRS and CDR2 is YFSETQ. CDR3 residues: CASSLGPVSTDTQYF. The CDR3 coding sequence is TGCGCCAGCAGCTTGGGTCCGGTGAGCACAGATACGCAGTATTTT.

The chain's CDR3 is CASSQEQASGTPEGGTETQYF. The CDR3 bases are TGTGCCAGCAGCCAAGAGCAGGCCTCCGGGACTCCCGAAGGAGGAACAGAGACCCAGTACTTC. This chain links TRBV4-2 with TRBJ2-5, with a possible D match to TRBD2 (6 bases). In germline, CDR1 is LGHNA, CDR2 YNFKEQ. The length of the CDR3 is 21 residues. V gave up 0 bases and J gave up 4 bases, with 30 bases separating them.

The V and J genes are TRBV5-4 and TRBJ1-1; 7 positions agree with TRBD1. The CDR3 runs 13 residues. Per germline, CDR1 SGHNT and CDR2 YYREEE (reference sequence). Trimming removed 4 bases from V and 3 bases from J; junction bases left unmatched: 3. The CDR3, as DNA: TGTGCCAGCAGCACAACAGGGGACACTGAAGCTTTCTTT. Translating it yields CASSTTGDTEAFF.

This rearrangement joins TRBV18 to TRBJ2-7; D unclear. V lost 3 bases to trimming and J lost 5 bases, with 11 bases between them. Per germline, CDR1 KGHSH and CDR2 LQKENI. This CDR3 contains 13 residues. CDR3 amino acids: CASSPVVENEQYF. CDR3 nucleotides: TGTGCCAGCTCACCCGTTGTGGAGAACGAGCAGTACTTC.

V usage is TRBV11-2 and J usage is TRBJ2-7, with 8 bases aligning to TRBD1. Germline V CDR1 and CDR2: SGHAT, FQNNGV. The CDR3 has 17 amino acids. J was trimmed by 0 bases and V by 4 bases; bases with no gene match: 11. The CDR3 protein is CASSSLDRGEISYEQYF. CDR3 DNA sequence: TGTGCCAGCAGCTCGTTAGACAGGGGCGAAATCTCCTACGAGCAGTACTTC.

This clone has only one observation. This chain uses TRBV18 with TRBJ2-2; D unclear. The V gene lost 2 bases and the J gene lost 5 bases, with 9 bases spanning the gap. Germline V gene data show CDR1 as KGHSH and CDR2 as LQKENI. The CDR3 length is 14 residues. CDR3: CASSPGGETGELFF. CDR3 bases: TGTGCCAGCTCACCAGGCGGAGAGACCGGGGAGCTGTTTTTT.

This sequence joins TRBV6-2 or TRBV6-3 and TRBJ2-7, with D perhaps TRBD2 (6 bases). Germline V gene data show CDR1 as MNHEY and CDR2 as SVGEGT. Trimming left V 5 bases short and J 0 bases short, with 11 bases between. This CDR3 is built from 14 residues. CDR3 sequence (DNA): TGTGCCAGCAGTACCGGCGGGGCCTCCTACGAGCAGTACTTC. As protein: CASSTGGASYEQYF.